The clone carrying this T cell receptor (beta chain) was observed a few times. Its antigen is still unknown. This record belongs to a study of T cell repertoires in cytomegalovirus infection. Background on the study: CMV infection together with matching HLA type was indicated by public TCR beta signatures.

MiXCR was run by TCRdb on the reads, yielding one entry per CDR3 protein. Altogether roughly 230,000 distinct CDR3 sequences are present, more than 15% being singletons, with the ten largest covering around half. Findings and limits, study-wide: Based on cumulative public TCR beta family frequency, carriers of CMV plus the relevant HLA were identified. In two of eight donors, the top clonotype was HLA-C-restricted CMV-specific.

Trimming left V 3 bases short and J 0 bases short, with 7 bases between. The germline gives CDR1 MDHEN, CDR2 SYDVKM. This CDR3 contains 14 residues. The chain carries TRBV28 and TRBJ2-3; D gene ambiguous. Sequencing used CD8+ T cells from PBMCs. The clonotype was recovered from a human donor in good health (CMV status not recorded). Some clones in this sample may be carry-over from other donors' samples. Here the CDR3 reads CASSFIRSTDTQYF. The DNA of the CDR3 is TGTGCCAGCAGTTTTATTCGTAGCACAGATACGCAGTATTTT.